The 5 T cell receptor beta chains reported below all come from one sample, sequenced in a study of shared clonotypes between healthy human individuals. Profiled with immunoSEQ multiplex PCR; TCRdb holds only in-frame clones, not every one. The sample has about 600,000 clones; 95% to 98% are singletons. CD45RO-negative, CCR7-selected cells formed the naive CD8 fraction, which excluded terminally differentiated effector memory CD45RA+ cells. The sequenced sample was naive CD8+ T cells sorted from blood. All receptors come from a man aged 30-40 years in good health.

The V and J genes are TRBV19 and TRBJ2-1; 7 nucleotides align to TRBD2. The CDR3 runs to 16 residues. From germline, CDR1 is LNHDA and CDR2 SQIVND (reference sequence). The junction had 8 bases not matched to a gene; V was cut back by 0 bases and J by 6 bases. CDR3 residues: CASSIDSFGRTNEQFF. For the CDR3, the DNA is TGTGCCAGTAGTATAGACTCCTTCGGGAGGACCAATGAGCAGTTCTTC. Together with reference TRBV19 and TRBJ2-1, the CDR3 gives the full variable domain: DGGITQSPKYLFRKEGQNVTLSCEQNLNHDAMYWYRQDPGQGLRLIYYSQIVNDFQKGDIAEGYSVSREKKESFPLTVTSAQKNPTAFYLCASSIDSFGRTNEQFFGPGTRLTVL.

This rearrangement joins TRBV13 to TRBJ2-1; D unclear. Germline values: CDR1 PRHDT, CDR2 FYEKMQ (reference sequence). V lost 1 base and J 8 bases, leaving 6 bases between the germline ends. This CDR3 spans 12 amino acids. The DNA for the CDR3 is TGTGCCAGCAGCTTAGTTTACCATGAGCAGTTCTTC. Translating it yields CASSLVYHEQFF.

The chain employs TRBV7-9 and TRBJ2-7, with 10 bases identical to TRBD1. The germline CDR1 and CDR2 sequences are SEHNR and FQNEAQ (reference sequence). This CDR3 region has 15 residues. The J segment lost 3 bases and the V segment lost 3 bases, leaving 5 bases of the junction unmatched. The CDR3 DNA reads TGTGCCAGCAGCTTGGGACAGGGGTCAAACTACGAGCAGTACTTC. Its protein is CASSLGQGSNYEQYF.

The chain joins TRBV30 to TRBJ1-1, with D possibly TRBD1 on 5 matching bases. The CDR3 covers 14 residues. V lost 8 bases to trimming and J lost 0 bases, with 16 bases between them. From germline, CDR1 is GTSNPN and CDR2 SVGIG (reference sequence). DNA for the CDR3: TGTGCCACCGACCCCCAGGGATTGAACACTGAAGCTTTCTTT. It codes for CATDPQGLNTEAFF.

CDR3: CASSPRQGNEQFF. The CDR3 nucleotides read TGTGCCAGCAGCCCCAGACAGGGCAATGAGCAGTTCTTC. The chain combines TRBV7-8 with TRBJ2-1, with TRBD1 matching over 7 bases. Trimming removed 5 bases from V and 6 bases from J; junction bases left unmatched: 4. CDR3 size: 13 residues. Germline loops: CDR1 SGHVS, CDR2 FQNEAQ.